The entry below gives a single T cell receptor (beta chain) sequence along with its context. These data originate in a study of early T cells in non-severe SARS-CoV-2 infection. V lost 3 bases and J 6 bases, leaving 12 bases between the germline ends. This CDR3 spans 14 amino acids. TCRdb called the 5' RACE reads again in MiXCR, with one record for every CDR3 protein. The top ten clones hold 12% of a sample with approximately 80,000 distinct CDR3 sequences, about 11% of them seen once. Sequencing was performed on whole blood, taken at baseline. This TCR was recovered from an adult who was a healthcare worker with PCR-confirmed SARS-CoV-2 infection or an uninfected control (not recorded which). The genes are TRBV12-3 or TRBV12-4 and TRBJ2-1, with D perhaps matching TRBD1 or TRBD2 (5 bases each). The CDR3 region has the DNA TGTGCCAGCAGTTTCGGGACCATCTTCAATGAGCAGTTCTTC. Amino acid sequence: CASSFGTIFNEQFF.